This TCR beta chain was retrieved from a study of CD8 T cells in ankylosing spondylitis. Findings of the study overall: Matched ankylosing spondylitis synovial fluid reportedly contained a significantly enriched population of disease-linked clones. Typical of ankylosing spondylitis blood, it appeared, was a TCR beta motif of fewer than 10 highly homologous variants.

Trimming removed 2 bases at V and 4 bases at J, with 8 bases between. Germline CDR1 SQVTM, CDR2 ANQGSEA. This CDR3 is 12 amino acids long. This clonotype was found a few times. Its specificity is unknown. Generation of TCR beta libraries employed quantitative 5'-RACE incorporating molecular barcodes. TCRdb redid the calling of the 5' RACE reads with MiXCR, one entry per CDR3 protein. The data hold about 220,000 distinct CDR3 sequences, with under 12% observed a single time. Sequences were obtained from blood, either unsorted or a sorted T cell fraction (not recorded which). The origin of this receptor is a male donor with ankylosing spondylitis or in good health (not recorded which). The chain employs TRBV29-1 and TRBJ1-2; the D gene is possibly TRBD1 (5 bases). CDR3: CSVERGGYGYTF. The CDR3 nucleotides read TGCAGCGTTGAAAGGGGCGGCTATGGCTACACCTTC.